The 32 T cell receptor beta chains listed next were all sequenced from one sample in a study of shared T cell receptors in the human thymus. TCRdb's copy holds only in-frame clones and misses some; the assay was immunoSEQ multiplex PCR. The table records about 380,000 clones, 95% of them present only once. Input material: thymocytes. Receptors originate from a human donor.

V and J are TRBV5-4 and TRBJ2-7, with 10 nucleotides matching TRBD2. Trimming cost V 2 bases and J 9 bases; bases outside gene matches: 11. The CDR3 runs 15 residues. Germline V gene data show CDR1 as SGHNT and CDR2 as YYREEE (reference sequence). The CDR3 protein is CASSFSSSGSRGQYF. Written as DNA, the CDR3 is TGTGCCAGCAGCTTCTCCTCTAGCGGGAGCCGGGGGCAGTACTTC.

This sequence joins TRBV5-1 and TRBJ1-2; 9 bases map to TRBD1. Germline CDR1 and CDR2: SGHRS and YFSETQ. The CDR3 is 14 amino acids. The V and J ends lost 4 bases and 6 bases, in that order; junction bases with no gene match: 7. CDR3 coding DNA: TGCGCCAGCAGCGGTACAGGGGGCGGTCATGGCTACACCTTC. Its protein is CASSGTGGGHGYTF.

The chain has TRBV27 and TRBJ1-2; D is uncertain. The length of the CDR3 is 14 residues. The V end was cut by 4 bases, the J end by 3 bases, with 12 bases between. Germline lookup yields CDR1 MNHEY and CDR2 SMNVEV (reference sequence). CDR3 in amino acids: CASSSSAGYYGYTF. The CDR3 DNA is TGTGCCAGCAGTTCCTCCGCGGGTTACTATGGCTACACCTTC.

DNA for the CDR3: TGTGCCAGCAGCTCCCCCCTCTTCTACGAGCAGTACTTC. Residues: CASSSPLFYEQYF. V gene TRBV7-9 combines with J gene TRBJ2-7; D call uncertain. Germline lookup yields CDR1 SEHNR and CDR2 FQNEAQ (reference sequence). The CDR3 has 13 amino acids. V gave up 4 bases and J gave up 3 bases, with 10 bases separating them.

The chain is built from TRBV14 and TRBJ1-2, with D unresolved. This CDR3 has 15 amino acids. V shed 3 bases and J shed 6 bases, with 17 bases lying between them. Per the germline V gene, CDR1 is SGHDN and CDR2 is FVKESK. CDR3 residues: CASSHGLGIPDGYTF. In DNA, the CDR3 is TGTGCCAGCAGCCATGGCCTGGGAATTCCGGATGGCTACACCTTC.

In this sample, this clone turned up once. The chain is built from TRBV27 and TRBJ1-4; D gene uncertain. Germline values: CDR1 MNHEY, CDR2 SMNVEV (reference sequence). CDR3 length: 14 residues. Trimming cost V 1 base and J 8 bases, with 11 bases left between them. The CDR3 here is CASSLLGNREKLFF. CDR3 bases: TGTGCCAGCAGTTTATTGGGGAATAGGGAAAAACTGTTTTTT.

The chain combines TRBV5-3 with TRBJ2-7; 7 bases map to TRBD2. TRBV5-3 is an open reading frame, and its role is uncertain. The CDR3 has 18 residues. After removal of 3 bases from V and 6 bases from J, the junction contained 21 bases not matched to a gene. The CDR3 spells CARSSEPTRDFREGEQYF. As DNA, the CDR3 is TGTGCCAGAAGCTCGGAACCGACCCGGGACTTCAGGGAGGGCGAGCAGTACTTC.

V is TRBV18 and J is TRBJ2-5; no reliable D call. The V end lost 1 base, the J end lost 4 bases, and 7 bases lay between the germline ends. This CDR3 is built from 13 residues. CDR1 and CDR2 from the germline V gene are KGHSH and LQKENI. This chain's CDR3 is CASSPQGRETQYF. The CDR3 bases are TGTGCCAGCTCACCACAGGGAAGAGAGACCCAGTACTTC.

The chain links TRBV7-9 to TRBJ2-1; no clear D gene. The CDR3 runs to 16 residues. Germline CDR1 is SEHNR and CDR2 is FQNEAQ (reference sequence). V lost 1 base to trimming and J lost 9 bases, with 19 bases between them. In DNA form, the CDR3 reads TGTGCCAGCAGCTTAGGGGTGTATATGCCTGGAGCTGAGCAGTTCTTC. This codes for CASSLGVYMPGAEQFF.

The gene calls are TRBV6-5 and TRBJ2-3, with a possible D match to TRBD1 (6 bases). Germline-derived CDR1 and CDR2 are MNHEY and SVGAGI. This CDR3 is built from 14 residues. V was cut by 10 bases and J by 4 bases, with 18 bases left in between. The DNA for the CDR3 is TGTGCCACCAAACAGGGAAGGGGTCCAGATACGCAGTATTTT. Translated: CATKQGRGPDTQYF.

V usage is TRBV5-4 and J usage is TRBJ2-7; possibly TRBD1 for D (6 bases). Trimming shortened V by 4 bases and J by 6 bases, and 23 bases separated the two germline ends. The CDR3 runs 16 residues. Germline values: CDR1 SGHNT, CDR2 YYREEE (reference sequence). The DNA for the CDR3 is TGTGCCAGCAGCCCGCCGTATGAGGGAGAGGGGGTCGAGCAGTACTTC. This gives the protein CASSPPYEGEGVEQYF. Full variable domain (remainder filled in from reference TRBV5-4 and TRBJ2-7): ETGVTQSPTHLIKTRGQQVTLRCSSQSGHNTVSWYQQALGQGPQFIFQYYREEENGRGNFPPRFSGLQFPNYSSELNVNALELDDSALYLCASSPPYEGEGVEQYFGPGTRLTVT.

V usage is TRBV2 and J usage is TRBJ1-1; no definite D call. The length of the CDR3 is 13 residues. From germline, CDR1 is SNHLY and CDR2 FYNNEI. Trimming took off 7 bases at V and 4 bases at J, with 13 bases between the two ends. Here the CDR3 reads CASTSTEGTEAFF. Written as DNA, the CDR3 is TGTGCCAGCACCAGCACAGAGGGCACTGAAGCTTTCTTT.

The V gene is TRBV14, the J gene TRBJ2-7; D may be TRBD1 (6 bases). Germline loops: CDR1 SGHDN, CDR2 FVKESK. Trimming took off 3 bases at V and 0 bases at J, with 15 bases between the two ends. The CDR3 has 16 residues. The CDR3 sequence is CASSHARGYLSYEQYF. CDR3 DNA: TGTGCCAGCAGCCATGCCAGGGGCTACCTCTCCTACGAGCAGTACTTC. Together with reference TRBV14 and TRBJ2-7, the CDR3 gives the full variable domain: EAGVTQFPSHSVIEKGQTVTLRCDPISGHDNLYWYRRVMGKEIKFLLHFVKESKQDESGMPNNRFLAERTGGTYSTLKVQPAELEDSGVYFCASSHARGYLSYEQYFGPGTRLTVT.

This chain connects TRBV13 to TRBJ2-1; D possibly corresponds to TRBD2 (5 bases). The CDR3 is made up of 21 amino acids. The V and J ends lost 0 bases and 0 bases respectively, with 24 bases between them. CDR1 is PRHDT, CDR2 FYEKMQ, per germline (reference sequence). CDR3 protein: CASSLGLGTRENQDSYNEQFF. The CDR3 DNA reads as TGTGCCAGCAGCTTAGGCCTGGGAACACGGGAAAACCAGGACTCCTACAATGAGCAGTTCTTC. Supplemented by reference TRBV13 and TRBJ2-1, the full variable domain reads AAGVIQSPRHLIKEKRETATLKCYPIPRHDTVYWYQQGPGQDPQFLISFYEKMQSDKGSIPDRFSAQQFSDYHSELNMSSLELGDSALYFCASSLGLGTRENQDSYNEQFFGPGTRLTVL.

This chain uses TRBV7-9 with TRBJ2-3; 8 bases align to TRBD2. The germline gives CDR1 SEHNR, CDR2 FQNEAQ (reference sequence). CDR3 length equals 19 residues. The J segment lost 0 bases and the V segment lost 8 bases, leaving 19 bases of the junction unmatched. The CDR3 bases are TGTGCCAGCTCCCTAGAATGTGGGCGGGGGGCAAGGAGCACAGATACGCAGTATTTT. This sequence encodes CASSLECGRGARSTDTQYF.

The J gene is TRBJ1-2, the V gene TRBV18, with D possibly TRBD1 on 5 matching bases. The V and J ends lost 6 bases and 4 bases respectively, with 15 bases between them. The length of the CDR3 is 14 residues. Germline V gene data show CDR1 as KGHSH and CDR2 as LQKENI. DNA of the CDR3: TGTGCCAGCTCCCCGGTTGAGGGGACCTATGGCTACACCTTC. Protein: CASSPVEGTYGYTF.

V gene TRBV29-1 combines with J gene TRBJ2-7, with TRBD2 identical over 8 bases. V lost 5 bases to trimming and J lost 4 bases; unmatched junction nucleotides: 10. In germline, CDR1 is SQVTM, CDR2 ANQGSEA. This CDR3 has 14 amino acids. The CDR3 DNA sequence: TGCAGCGTTCAACTTCTCGGGGGGGTTTACGAGCAGTACTTC. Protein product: CSVQLLGGVYEQYF.

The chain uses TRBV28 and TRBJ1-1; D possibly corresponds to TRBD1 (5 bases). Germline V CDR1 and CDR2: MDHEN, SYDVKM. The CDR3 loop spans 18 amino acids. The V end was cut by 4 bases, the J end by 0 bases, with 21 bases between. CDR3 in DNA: TGTGCCAGCAGTTCTCCCGGGACGGATAGCTGGTTGAACACTGAAGCTTTCTTT. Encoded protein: CASSSPGTDSWLNTEAFF.

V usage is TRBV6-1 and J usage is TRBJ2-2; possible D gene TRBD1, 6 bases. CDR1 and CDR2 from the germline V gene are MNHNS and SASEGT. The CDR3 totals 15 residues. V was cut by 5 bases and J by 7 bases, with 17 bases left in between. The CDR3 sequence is CASSPRAGADGELFF. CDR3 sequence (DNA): TGTGCCAGCAGTCCTAGGGCAGGGGCGGACGGGGAGCTGTTTTTT.

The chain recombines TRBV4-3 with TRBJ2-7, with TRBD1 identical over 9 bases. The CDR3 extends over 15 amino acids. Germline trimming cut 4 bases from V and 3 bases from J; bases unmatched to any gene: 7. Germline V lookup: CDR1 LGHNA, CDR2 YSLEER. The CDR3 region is CASSRYGQGNYEQYF. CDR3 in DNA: TGCGCCAGCAGCCGCTACGGACAGGGGAACTACGAGCAGTACTTC.

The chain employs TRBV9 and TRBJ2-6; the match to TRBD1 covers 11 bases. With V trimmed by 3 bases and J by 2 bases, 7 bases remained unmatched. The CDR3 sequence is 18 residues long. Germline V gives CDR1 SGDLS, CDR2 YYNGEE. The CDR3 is CASSAGQGAHPGANVLTF. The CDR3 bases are TGTGCCAGCAGCGCCGGACAGGGGGCTCACCCTGGGGCCAACGTCCTGACTTTC.

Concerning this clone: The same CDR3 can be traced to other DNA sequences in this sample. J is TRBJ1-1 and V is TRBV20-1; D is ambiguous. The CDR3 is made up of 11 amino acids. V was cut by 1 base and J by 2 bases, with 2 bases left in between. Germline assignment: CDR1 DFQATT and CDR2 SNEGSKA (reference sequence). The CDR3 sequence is CSARGNTEAFF. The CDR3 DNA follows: TGCAGTGCTAGAGGAAACACTGAAGCTTTCTTT.

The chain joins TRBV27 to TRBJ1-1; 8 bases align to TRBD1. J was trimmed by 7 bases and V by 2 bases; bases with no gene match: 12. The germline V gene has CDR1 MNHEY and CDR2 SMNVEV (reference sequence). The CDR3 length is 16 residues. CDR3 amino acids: CASSLNPSDRDGEAFF. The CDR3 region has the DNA TGTGCCAGCAGTTTAAACCCCTCGGACAGGGACGGTGAAGCTTTCTTT.

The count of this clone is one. DNA of the CDR3: TGTGCCAGCCGTAAATTAACCGGGAGGGCTAGATTTTACAATGAGCAGTTCTTC. Its translation is CASRKLTGRARFYNEQFF. The rearrangement links TRBV28 to TRBJ2-1; TRBD2 aligns across 8 bases. The CDR3 length is 18 residues. Per the germline V gene, CDR1 is MDHEN and CDR2 is SYDVKM. J gave up 4 bases and V 8 bases, and 19 bases lay outside the gene matches. Full variable domain (missing parts from reference TRBV28 and TRBJ2-1): DVKVTQSSRYLVKRTGEKVFLECVQDMDHENMFWYRQDPGLGLRLIYFSYDVKMKEKGDIPEGYSVSREKKERFSLILESASTNQTSMYLCASRKLTGRARFYNEQFFGPGTRLTVL.

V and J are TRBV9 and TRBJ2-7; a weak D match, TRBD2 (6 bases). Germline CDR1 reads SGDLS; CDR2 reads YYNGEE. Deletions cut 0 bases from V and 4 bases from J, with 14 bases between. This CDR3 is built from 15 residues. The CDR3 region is CASSVGGGGVYEQYF. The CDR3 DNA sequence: TGTGCCAGCAGCGTAGGGGGAGGAGGAGTATACGAGCAGTACTTC.

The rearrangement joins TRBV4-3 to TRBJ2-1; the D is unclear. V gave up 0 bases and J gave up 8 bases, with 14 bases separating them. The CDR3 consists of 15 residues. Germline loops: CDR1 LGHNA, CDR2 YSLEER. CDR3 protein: CASSQEISPHDEQFF. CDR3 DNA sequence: TGCGCCAGCAGCCAAGAGATTAGCCCCCACGATGAGCAGTTCTTC.

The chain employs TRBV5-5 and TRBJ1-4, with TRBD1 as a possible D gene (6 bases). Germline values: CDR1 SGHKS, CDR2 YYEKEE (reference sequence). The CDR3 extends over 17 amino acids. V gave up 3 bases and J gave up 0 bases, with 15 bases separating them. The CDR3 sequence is CASSCDRRVSTNEKLFF. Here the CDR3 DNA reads TGTGCCAGCAGCTGTGACAGGCGTGTGTCAACTAATGAAAAACTGTTTTTT.

CDR3 residues: CASRGVDAYF. The CDR3 region has the DNA TGTGCCAGCAGGGGGGTAGATGCGTACTTC. The chain recombines TRBV28 with TRBJ2-7; D tentatively reads TRBD1 or TRBD2 (5 bases each). Trimming took off 6 bases at V and 12 bases at J, with 12 bases between the two ends. CDR1 and CDR2 from the germline V gene are MDHEN and SYDVKM. CDR3 length: 10 residues.

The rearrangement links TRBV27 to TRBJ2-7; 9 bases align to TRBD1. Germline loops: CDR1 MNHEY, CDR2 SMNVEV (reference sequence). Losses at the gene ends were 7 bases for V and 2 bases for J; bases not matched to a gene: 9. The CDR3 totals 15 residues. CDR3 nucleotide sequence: TGTGCCAGCACTCCAAAGGGGGACAGGGCCTACGAGCAGTACTTC. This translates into CASTPKGDRAYEQYF.

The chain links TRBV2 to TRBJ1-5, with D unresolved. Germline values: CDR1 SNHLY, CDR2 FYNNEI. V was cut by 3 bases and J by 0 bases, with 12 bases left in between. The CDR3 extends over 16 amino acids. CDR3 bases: TGTGCCAGCAGTGAGACGGGGTTTCATAGCAATCAGCCCCAGCATTTT. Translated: CASSETGFHSNQPQHF.

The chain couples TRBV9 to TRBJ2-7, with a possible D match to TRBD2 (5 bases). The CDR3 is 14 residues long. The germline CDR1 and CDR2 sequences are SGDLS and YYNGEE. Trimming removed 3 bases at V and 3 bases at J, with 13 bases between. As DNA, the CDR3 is TGTGCCAGCAGCGCCTTACCGGACTGCTACGAGCAGTACTTC. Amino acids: CASSALPDCYEQYF.

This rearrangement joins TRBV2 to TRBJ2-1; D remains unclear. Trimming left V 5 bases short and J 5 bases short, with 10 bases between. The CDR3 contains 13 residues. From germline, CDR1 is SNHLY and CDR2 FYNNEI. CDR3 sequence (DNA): TGTGCCAGCAGTCCTTTCCGGAACAATGAGCAGTTCTTC. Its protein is CASSPFRNNEQFF.